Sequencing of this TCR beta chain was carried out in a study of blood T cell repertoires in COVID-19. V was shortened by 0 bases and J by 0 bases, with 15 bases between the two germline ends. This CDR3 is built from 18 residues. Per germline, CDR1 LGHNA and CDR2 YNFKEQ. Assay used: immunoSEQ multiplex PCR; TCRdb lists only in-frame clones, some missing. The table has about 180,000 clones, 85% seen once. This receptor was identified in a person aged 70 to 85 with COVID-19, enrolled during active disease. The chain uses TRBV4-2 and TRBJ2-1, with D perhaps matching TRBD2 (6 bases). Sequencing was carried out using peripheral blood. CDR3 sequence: CASSQDGVGGSSYNEQFF. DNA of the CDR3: TGTGCCAGCAGCCAAGATGGGGTAGGAGGGAGCTCCTACAATGAGCAGTTCTTC.